This record concerns one T cell receptor beta chain sequence. These data are taken from a study of T cell changes during pregnancy in multiple sclerosis. Here immunoSEQ multiplex PCR was the method, and the copy in TCRdb shows in-frame clones only, minus some. Among fewer than 40,000 clones listed, around 90% were seen once. The sequencing here drew on CD8+ T cells from peripheral blood mononuclear cells, taken in the first trimester of pregnancy. The clonotype was recovered from a female donor with multiple sclerosis, enrolled in a pregnancy study.

The CDR3 loop is CASRPGTGNQPQHF. The CDR3 DNA reads as TGTGCCAGCAGACCCGGGACAGGGAATCAGCCCCAGCATTTT. The V and J genes are TRBV6-5 and TRBJ1-5; 9 bases are shared with TRBD1. V lost 6 bases to trimming and J lost 4 bases; unmatched junction nucleotides: 4. Germline V CDR1 and CDR2: MNHEY, SVGAGI. CDR3 length: 14 amino acids.